The source of this T cell receptor (beta chain) is a study of cytomegalovirus exposure and HLA in healthy donors. Study-level findings and limits: The tendency of first-cohort TCR clusters to co-occur in the approximately 110 validation repertoires was the finding of a later analysis. Reported performance of the classifier showed diagnosis of cytomegalovirus status with high specificity and sensitivity.

This clone was seen only once. Its target is not known. The donors formed part of the roughly 120-subject validation cohort, distinct from the approximately 670-subject first cohort. Assay used: immunoSEQ multiplex PCR; TCRdb lists only in-frame clones, some missing. The data contain about 160,000 clones, approximately 84% of them singletons. J was trimmed by 4 bases and V by 5 bases; bases with no gene match: 5. The CDR3 spans 14 residues. CDR1 and CDR2 (germline): MDHEN, SYDVKM. The sequenced sample consisted of PBMCs. The chain recombines TRBV28 with TRBJ2-3; 8 nucleotides agree with TRBD2. The sequence was collected from a man aged 30 to 45 in good health and CMV-seropositive. The CDR3: CASSLLRGADTQYF. The CDR3, as DNA: TGTGCCAGCAGTCTACTGCGGGGGGCAGATACGCAGTATTTT.